The clone carrying this T cell receptor (beta chain) was detected only a few times. The antigen is unknown. The PCR contained 60 Vbeta and 13 Jbeta primers. Sequenced by immunoSEQ multiplex PCR; TCRdb stores in-frame clones only, minus some. This table has about 140,000 clones, approximately 78% appearing once. The CDR3 sequence is 18 residues long. Per germline, CDR1 SGHRS and CDR2 YFSETQ. Trimming removed 3 bases from V and 2 bases from J, with 20 bases in between. This entry belongs to a study of cytomegalovirus exposure and HLA in healthy donors. Study observations and caveats: Some segments of the V type, notably TRBV6-2 and TRBV6-3, were excluded as indistinguishable. Analyzed later, most CMV-associated TCR beta chains appeared HLA-restricted.

The source material was PBMCs. This chain joins TRBV5-1 and TRBJ1-4; no reliable D call. The receptor comes from a man aged 18-30 years in good health and CMV-seropositive. DNA of the CDR3: TGCGCCAGCAGCTATAGACCGGCGGGCCCGGCTACTAATGAAAAACTGTTTTTT. Protein: CASSYRPAGPATNEKLFF.